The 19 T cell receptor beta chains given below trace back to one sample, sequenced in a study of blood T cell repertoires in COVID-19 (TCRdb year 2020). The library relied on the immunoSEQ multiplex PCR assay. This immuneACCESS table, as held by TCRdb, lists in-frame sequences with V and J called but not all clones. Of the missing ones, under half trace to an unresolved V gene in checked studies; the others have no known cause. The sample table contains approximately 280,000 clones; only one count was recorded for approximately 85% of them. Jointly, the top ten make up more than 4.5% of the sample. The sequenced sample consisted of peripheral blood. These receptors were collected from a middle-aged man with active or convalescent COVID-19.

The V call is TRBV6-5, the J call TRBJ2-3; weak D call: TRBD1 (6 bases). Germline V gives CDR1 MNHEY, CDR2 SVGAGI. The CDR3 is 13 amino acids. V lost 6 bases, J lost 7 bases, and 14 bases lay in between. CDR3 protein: CASRQGTMNTQYF. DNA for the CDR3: TGTGCCAGCAGGCAGGGGACGATGAATACGCAGTATTTT.

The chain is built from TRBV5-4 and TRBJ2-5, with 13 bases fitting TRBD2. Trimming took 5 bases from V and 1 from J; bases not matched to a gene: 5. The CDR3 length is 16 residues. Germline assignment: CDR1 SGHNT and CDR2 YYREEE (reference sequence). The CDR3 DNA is TGTGCCAGCAGGGCGACTAGCGGGAGGTTCCAAGAGACCCAGTACTTC. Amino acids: CASRATSGRFQETQYF. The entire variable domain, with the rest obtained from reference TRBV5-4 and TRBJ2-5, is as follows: ETGVTQSPTHLIKTRGQQVTLRCSSQSGHNTVSWYQQALGQGPQFIFQYYREEENGRGNFPPRFSGLQFPNYSSELNVNALELDDSALYLCASRATSGRFQETQYFGPGTRLLVL.

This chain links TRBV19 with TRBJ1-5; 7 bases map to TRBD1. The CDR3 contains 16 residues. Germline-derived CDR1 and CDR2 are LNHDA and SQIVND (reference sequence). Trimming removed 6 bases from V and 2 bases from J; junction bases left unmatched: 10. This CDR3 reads CASSLWRGPGNQPQHF. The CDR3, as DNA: TGTGCCAGTAGCCTCTGGAGGGGGCCAGGCAATCAGCCCCAGCATTTT.

The CDR3: CASSLGASGELFF. DNA of the CDR3: TGTGCCAGCAGCTTAGGGGCGAGCGGGGAGCTGTTTTTT. The chain has TRBV11-3 and TRBJ2-2; D ambiguous. Germline CDR1 and CDR2: SGHNT and YENEEA. Trimming shortened V by 1 base and J by 7 bases, and 7 bases separated the two germline ends. CDR3 length equals 13 residues.

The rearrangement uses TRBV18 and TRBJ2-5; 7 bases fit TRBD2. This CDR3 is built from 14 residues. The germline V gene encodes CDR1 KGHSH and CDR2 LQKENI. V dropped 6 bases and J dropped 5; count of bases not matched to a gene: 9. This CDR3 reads CASSPGLDGETQYF. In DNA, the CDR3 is TGTGCCAGCTCCCCCGGACTAGACGGGGAGACCCAGTACTTC.

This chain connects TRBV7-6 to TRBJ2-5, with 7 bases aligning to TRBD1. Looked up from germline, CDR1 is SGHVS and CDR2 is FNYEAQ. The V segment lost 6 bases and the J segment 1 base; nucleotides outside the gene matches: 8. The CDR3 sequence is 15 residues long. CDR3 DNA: TGTGCCAGCAGTCAAAAGACAGGGCTCCAAGAGACCCAGTACTTC. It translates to CASSQKTGLQETQYF. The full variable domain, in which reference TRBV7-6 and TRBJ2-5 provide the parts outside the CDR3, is GAGVSQSPRYKVTKRGQDVALRCDPISGHVSLYWYRQALGQGPEFLTYFNYEAQQDKSGLPNDRFSAERPEGSISTLTIQRTEQRDSAMYRCASSQKTGLQETQYFGPGTRLLVL.

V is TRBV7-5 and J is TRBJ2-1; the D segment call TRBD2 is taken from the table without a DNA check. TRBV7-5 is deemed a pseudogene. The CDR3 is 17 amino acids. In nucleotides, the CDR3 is TGTGTCAGAAGCTTACGGGCCGGGACTAGTCCCTACAATGAGCAGTTCTTC. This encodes CVRSLRAGTSPYNEQFF.

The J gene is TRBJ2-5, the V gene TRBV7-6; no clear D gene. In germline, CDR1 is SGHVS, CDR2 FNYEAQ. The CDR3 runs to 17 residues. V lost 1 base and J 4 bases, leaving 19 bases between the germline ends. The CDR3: CASSLDPATEDGETQYF. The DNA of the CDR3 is TGTGCCAGCAGCTTAGACCCCGCAACAGAAGACGGAGAGACCCAGTACTTC. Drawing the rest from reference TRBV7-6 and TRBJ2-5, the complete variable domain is GAGVSQSPRYKVTKRGQDVALRCDPISGHVSLYWYRQALGQGPEFLTYFNYEAQQDKSGLPNDRFSAERPEGSISTLTIQRTEQRDSAMYRCASSLDPATEDGETQYFGPGTRLLVL.

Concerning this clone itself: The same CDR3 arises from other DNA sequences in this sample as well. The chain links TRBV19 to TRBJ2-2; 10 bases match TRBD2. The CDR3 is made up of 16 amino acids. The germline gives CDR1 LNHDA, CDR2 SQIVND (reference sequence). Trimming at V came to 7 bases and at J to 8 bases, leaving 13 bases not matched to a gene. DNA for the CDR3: TGTGCCAGTACCGACAGCGGGAGGGCCCGGGGGGGGGAGCTGTTTTTT. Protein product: CASTDSGRARGGELFF.

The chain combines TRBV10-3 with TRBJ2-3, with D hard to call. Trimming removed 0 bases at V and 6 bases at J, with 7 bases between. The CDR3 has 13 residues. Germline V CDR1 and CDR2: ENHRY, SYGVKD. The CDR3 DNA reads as TGTGCCATCAGTGAGTCCGGCAGGGATACGCAGTATTTT. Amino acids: CAISESGRDTQYF.

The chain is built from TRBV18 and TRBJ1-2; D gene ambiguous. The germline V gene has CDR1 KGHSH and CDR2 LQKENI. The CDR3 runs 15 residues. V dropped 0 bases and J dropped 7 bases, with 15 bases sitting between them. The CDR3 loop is CASSPPPGPGSGYTF. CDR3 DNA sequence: TGTGCCAGCTCACCACCTCCAGGTCCCGGGAGTGGCTACACCTTC.

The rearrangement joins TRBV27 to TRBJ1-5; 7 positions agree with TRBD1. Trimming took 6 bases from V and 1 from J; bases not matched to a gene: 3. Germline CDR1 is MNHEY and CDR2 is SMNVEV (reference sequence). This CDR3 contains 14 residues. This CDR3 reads CASRPGGSNQPQHF. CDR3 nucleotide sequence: TGTGCCAGCAGACCAGGGGGAAGCAATCAGCCCCAGCATTTT.

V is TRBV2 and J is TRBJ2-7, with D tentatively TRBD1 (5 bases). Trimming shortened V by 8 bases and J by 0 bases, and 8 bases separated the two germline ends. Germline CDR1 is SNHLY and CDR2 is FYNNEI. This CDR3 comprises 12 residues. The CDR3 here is CASEQDSYEQYF. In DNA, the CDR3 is TGTGCCAGCGAACAGGACTCCTACGAGCAGTACTTC.

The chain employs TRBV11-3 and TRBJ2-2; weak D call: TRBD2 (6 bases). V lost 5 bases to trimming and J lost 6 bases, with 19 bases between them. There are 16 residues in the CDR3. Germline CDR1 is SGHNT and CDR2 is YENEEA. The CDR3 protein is CASSKYTSKGAGELFF. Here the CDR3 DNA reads TGTGCCAGCAGCAAGTATACTAGCAAAGGGGCCGGGGAGCTGTTTTTT.

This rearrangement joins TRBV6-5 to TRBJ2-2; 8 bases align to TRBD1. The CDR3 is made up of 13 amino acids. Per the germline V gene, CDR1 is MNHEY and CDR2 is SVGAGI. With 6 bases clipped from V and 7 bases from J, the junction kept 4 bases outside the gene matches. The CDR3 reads CASRDRAGGELFF. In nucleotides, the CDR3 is TGTGCCAGCAGGGACAGGGCGGGCGGGGAGCTGTTTTTT.

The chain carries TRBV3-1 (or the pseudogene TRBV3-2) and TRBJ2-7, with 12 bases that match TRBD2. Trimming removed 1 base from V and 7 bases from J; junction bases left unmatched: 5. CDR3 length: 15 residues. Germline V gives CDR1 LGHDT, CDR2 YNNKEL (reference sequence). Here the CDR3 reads CASSQGLAGEEEQYF. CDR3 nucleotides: TGTGCCAGCAGCCAAGGACTAGCGGGAGAAGAGGAGCAGTACTTC.

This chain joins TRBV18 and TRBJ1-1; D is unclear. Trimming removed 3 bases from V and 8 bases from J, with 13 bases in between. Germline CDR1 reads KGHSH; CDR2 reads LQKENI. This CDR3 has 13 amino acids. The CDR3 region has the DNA TGTGCCAGCTCACCCCTCGGGAAAAGGGAAGCTTTCTTT. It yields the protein CASSPLGKREAFF.

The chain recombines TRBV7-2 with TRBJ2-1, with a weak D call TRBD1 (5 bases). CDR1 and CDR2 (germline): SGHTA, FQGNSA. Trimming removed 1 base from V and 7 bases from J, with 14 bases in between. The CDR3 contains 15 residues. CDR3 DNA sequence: TGTGCCAGCAGCTTAGGGGGCCGGATGAGGAATGAGCAGTTCTTC. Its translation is CASSLGGRMRNEQFF.

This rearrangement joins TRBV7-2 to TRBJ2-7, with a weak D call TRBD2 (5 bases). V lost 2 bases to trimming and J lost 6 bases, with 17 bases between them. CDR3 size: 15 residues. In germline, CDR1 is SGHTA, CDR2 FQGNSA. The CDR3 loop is CASSLNSGARSEQYF. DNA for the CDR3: TGTGCCAGCAGCTTAAACAGCGGCGCGCGGAGCGAGCAGTACTTC.